The clone carrying this TCR beta chain was picked up a small number of times. The CDR3 is 16 amino acids. Looked up from germline, CDR1 is MDHEN and CDR2 is SYDVKM. Germline trimming cut 6 bases from V and 0 bases from J; bases unmatched to any gene: 10. All patients were mismatch repair deficient, assessed by either PCR or immunohistochemistry. Three pembrolizumab responders had their TCRs sequenced. This entry belongs to a study of PD-1 blockade in mismatch repair-deficient tumors. Looking at the study overall: All were previously treated, progressing patients with eleven to twelve mismatch repair-deficient cancer types.

The protocol was immunoSEQ multiplex PCR, while the TCRdb copy is restricted to in-frame clones and leaves out a portion. The data contain around 33,000 clones, less than 90% of them singletons. The receptor was derived from an adult with mismatch repair-deficient cancer. The chain uses TRBV28 and TRBJ2-7; TRBD2 aligns across 8 bases. Here the sequenced sample was PBMCs, taken approximately 6 weeks after starting pembrolizumab. CDR3 sequence: CASSRQGSGSSYEQYF. The CDR3 DNA sequence: TGTGCCAGCAGCCGCCAGGGGAGCGGGAGCTCCTACGAGCAGTACTTC.